This section outlines one TCR beta chain sequence together with its context. No antigen is known for it. The whole isolated RNA underwent reverse transcription, so sequencing captured expressed TCRB transcripts. Using immunoSEQ multiplex PCR, the repertoire was profiled, and TCRdb retains in-frame clones only, with some absent. This sample carries roughly 100,000 clones, 25% to 30% of them seen once, and the ten largest clones take more than 0.45%. This CDR3 contains 16 residues. Between the trimmed V and J ends, which lost 1 base and 0 bases, there was a span of 12 bases. CDR1 and CDR2 (germline): SEHNR, FQNEAQ (reference sequence). The data were obtained in a study of beta chain features in type 1 diabetes. For the study at large: Sorted cells examined across all samples numbered 107,917,701. Findings of the study overall: The influence of HLA type on TCRB rearrangement stayed undetermined. Shorter TCRB CDR3s, moderately but significantly so, marked every one of the four CD4+ subsets in Type 1 diabetes patients. TCRB repertoires of naive, central memory and Treg cells appeared more similar among patients than among healthy donors.

This receptor was obtained from a woman aged 18-29 years with type 1 diabetes. Sequencing was performed on central memory CD4+ T cells from blood. The chain carries TRBV7-9 and TRBJ1-2; D is undetermined. As DNA, the CDR3 is TGTGCCAGCAGCTTAGGGTCCGCCGACACTAACTATGGCTACACCTTC. Residues: CASSLGSADTNYGYTF.